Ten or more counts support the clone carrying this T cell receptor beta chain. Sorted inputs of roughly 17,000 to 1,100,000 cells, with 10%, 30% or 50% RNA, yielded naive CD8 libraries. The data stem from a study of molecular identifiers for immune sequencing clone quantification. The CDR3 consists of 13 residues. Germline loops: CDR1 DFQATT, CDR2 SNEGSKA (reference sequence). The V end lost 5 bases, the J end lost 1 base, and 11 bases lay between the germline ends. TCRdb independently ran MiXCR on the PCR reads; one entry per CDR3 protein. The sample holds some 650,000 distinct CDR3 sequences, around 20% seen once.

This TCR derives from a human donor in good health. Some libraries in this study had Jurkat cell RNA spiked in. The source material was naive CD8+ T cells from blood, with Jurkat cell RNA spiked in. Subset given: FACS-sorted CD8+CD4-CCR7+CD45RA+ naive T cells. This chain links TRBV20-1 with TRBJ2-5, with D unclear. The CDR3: CSAPIPSQETQYF. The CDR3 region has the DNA TGCAGTGCTCCGATCCCCAGCCAAGAGACCCAGTACTTC.